Below, 21 T cell receptor beta chains from the same sample are listed, as sequenced in a study of T cells in Graves' hyperthyroidism and ophthalmopathy (dated by TCRdb to 2018 to 2020). Preparation of the library involved multiplex PCR. Sequencing was carried out with an Illumina HiSeq 2000. Amplification of TCR beta CDR3 regions was carried out from RNA transcripts. A first-round RT-PCR of the TCR CDR3 used the HTBI primer set with the Qiagen OneStep RT-PCR kit. The raw public reads went through TCRdb reprocessing: fastp at Q25, MiXCR clone calling, in-frame beta chains kept. Merged by CDR3 protein, the rows form single entries marked with the most common genes and DNA. This sample gives fewer than 450,000 distinct CDR3 sequences in total; roughly 15% of them show up just once. Around a third of the sample rests with the top ten. The source material was blood. The source is a woman younger than 45 with Graves' hyperthyroidism that later progressed to Graves' ophthalmopathy.

This clonotype came up a few times. This sequence joins TRBV5-6 and TRBJ1-4; 7 bases fit TRBD1. The CDR3 has 15 residues. After removal of 4 bases from V and 3 bases from J, the junction contained 6 bases not matched to a gene. Germline lookup yields CDR1 SGHDT and CDR2 YYEEEE. The CDR3 coding sequence is TGTGCCAGCAGCCGCACGGGACAGTCTAATGAAAAACTGTTTTTT. Its translation is CASSRTGQSNEKLFF. Complete variable domain (other parts from reference TRBV5-6 and TRBJ1-4): DAGVTQSPTHLIKTRGQQVTLRCSPKSGHDTVSWYQQALGQGPQFIFQYYEEEERQRGNFPDRFSGHQFPNYSSELNVNALLLGDSALYLCASSRTGQSNEKLFFGSGTQLSVL.

This clonotype has a handful of counts. The chain employs TRBV19 and TRBJ2-7; TRBD1 matches 7 bases. Unmatched junction bases numbered 14, after V lost 5 bases and J lost 1 base. Germline V lookup: CDR1 LNHDA, CDR2 SQIVND (reference sequence). This CDR3 region has 17 residues. The CDR3 here is CASSPGTGQVKSYEQYF. For the CDR3, the DNA is TGTGCCAGTAGTCCTGGAACCGGACAGGTAAAATCCTACGAGCAGTACTTC.

This clonotype came up many times. V usage is TRBV30 and J usage is TRBJ1-1; D uncertain. The germline gives CDR1 GTSNPN, CDR2 SVGIG (reference sequence). The CDR3 is 10 amino acids. Trimming pared 0 bases from V and 11 bases from J, leaving 7 bases between. CDR3 nucleotide sequence: TGTGCCTGGAGTGTCGGTACCGCTTTCTTT. Amino acids: CAWSVGTAFF. Full variable domain (remainder filled in from reference TRBV30 and TRBJ1-1): SQTIHQWPATLVQPVGSPLSLECTVEGTSNPNLYWYRQAAGRGLQLLFYSVGIGQISSEVPQNLSASRPQDRQFILSSKKLLLSDSGFYLCAWSVGTAFFGQGTRLTVV.

This clonotype was counted only a few times. J is TRBJ1-2 and V is TRBV5-1; 9 bases map to TRBD1. V dropped 4 bases and J dropped 7; count of bases not matched to a gene: 14. Germline CDR1 and CDR2: SGHRS and YFSETQ. The CDR3 runs to 16 residues. The CDR3 loop is CASSQSTGGVAAGYTF. The CDR3, as DNA: TGCGCCAGCAGCCAATCGACAGGGGGTGTAGCGGCTGGCTACACCTTC. The full variable domain, completed using reference TRBV5-1 and TRBJ1-2, is KAGVTQTPRYLIKTRGQQVTLSCSPISGHRSVSWYQQTPGQGLQFLFEYFSETQRNKGNFPGRFSGRQFSNSRSEMNVSTLELGDSALYLCASSQSTGGVAAGYTFGSGTRLTVV.

This clonotype was recorded at least ten times. This chain's CDR3 is CASSFLASGRLAANEQFF. DNA for the CDR3: TGTGCCAGCAGCTTTCTAGCTAGTGGGAGACTAGCGGCCAATGAGCAGTTCTTC. This sequence joins TRBV11-1 and TRBJ2-1; 9 nucleotides match TRBD2. Germline-derived CDR1 and CDR2 are SGHAT and FQDESV (reference sequence). The CDR3 runs to 18 residues. With V trimmed by 3 bases and J by 6 bases, 15 bases remained unmatched.

This clonotype was counted between two and nine times. The genes are TRBV5-1 and TRBJ1-1; TRBD1 matches 9 bases. Trimming at V came to 4 bases and at J to 3 bases, leaving 7 bases not matched to a gene. CDR1 is SGHRS and CDR2 is YFSETQ in the germline V gene. This CDR3 spans 15 amino acids. CDR3 coding DNA: TGCGCCAGCAGCCCCGGGACAGGGAAGGACACTGAAGCTTTCTTT. Translation: CASSPGTGKDTEAFF.

This clonotype was observed at least ten times. The chain couples TRBV7-9 to TRBJ2-2; tentative D call: TRBD1 (5 bases). Trimming removed 5 bases from V and 5 bases from J, with 24 bases in between. Germline V gene data show CDR1 as SEHNR and CDR2 as FQNEAQ (reference sequence). This CDR3 is 18 amino acids long. CDR3 coding DNA: TGTGCCAGCAGCCGTCAAGTAGGGGCGGTTTTCGGGACCGGGGAGCTGTTTTTT. Translated, it gives CASSRQVGAVFGTGELFF.

This clonotype was detected ten times or more. The chain recombines TRBV2 with TRBJ2-7, with TRBD2 identical over 9 bases. This CDR3 spans 14 amino acids. The V segment lost 6 bases and the J segment 4 bases; nucleotides outside the gene matches: 7. Germline assignment: CDR1 SNHLY and CDR2 FYNNEI. For the CDR3, the DNA is TGTGCCAGCAGGGCGGGGGGGAGATGGTACGAGCAGTACTTC. The encoded protein is CASRAGGRWYEQYF.

As concerns this clonotype: This may come from a read error, since a much larger clone is one base off. The chain has TRBV28 and TRBJ1-1, with a possible D match to TRBD1 (6 bases). Germline V gives CDR1 MDHEN, CDR2 SYDVKM. The CDR3 is 14 amino acids. Trimming removed 8 bases from V and 9 bases from J, with 22 bases in between. CDR3 DNA sequence: TGTGCCAGCTTCCGGGGGGCGAGCAAGACTAAAGCTTTCTTT. As protein: CASFRGASKTKAFF.

This clonotype has a count of ten or more. The chain links TRBV7-2 to TRBJ2-3; 9 bases fit TRBD2. The CDR3 length is 15 residues. With V trimmed by 3 bases and J by 2 bases, 3 bases remained unmatched. From germline, CDR1 is SGHTA and CDR2 FQGNSA. The CDR3 region is CASSLLAGFTDTQYF. CDR3 nucleotide sequence: TGTGCCAGCAGCTTGCTAGCGGGGTTCACAGATACGCAGTATTTT.

This clonotype has a count of ten or more. V and J are TRBV9 and TRBJ2-1; D gene uncertain. The CDR3 consists of 16 residues. V was clipped by 3 bases and J by 0 bases, with 13 bases between them. Germline assignment: CDR1 SGDLS and CDR2 YYNGEE. CDR3 nucleotide sequence: TGTGCCAGCAGCGCGAGAAGTAGTAGCTCCTACAATGAGCAGTTCTTC. Translated: CASSARSSSSYNEQFF.

This clonotype was seen ten or more times. V usage is TRBV3-1 and J usage is TRBJ2-2, with no clear D. Germline-derived CDR1 and CDR2 are LGHDT and YNNKEL (reference sequence). Trimming removed 0 bases from V and 5 bases from J, with 4 bases in between. There are 13 residues in the CDR3. This CDR3 reads CASSQDLTGELFF. The CDR3 DNA reads TGTGCCAGCAGCCAAGATTTAACCGGGGAGCTGTTTTTT.

This clonotype came up many times. The chain carries TRBV27 and TRBJ1-2; TRBD1 might be the D (6 bases). V was shortened by 1 base and J by 3 bases, with 12 bases between the two germline ends. CDR3 length equals 15 residues. In germline, CDR1 is MNHEY, CDR2 SMNVEV (reference sequence). The CDR3 DNA reads TGTGCCAGCAGTTTATTTCCGGGGGCGGACTATGGCTACACCTTC. Protein: CASSLFPGADYGYTF.

CDR3 sequence reads: CATTGEDPAYNEQFF. CDR3 DNA sequence: TGTGCCACGACGGGGGAGGACCCCGCCTACAATGAGCAGTTCTTC. J is TRBJ2-1 and V is TRBV6-1; D is possibly TRBD2 (6 bases). Germline CDR1 reads MNHNS; CDR2 reads SASEGT. V gave up 10 bases and J gave up 2 bases, with 18 bases separating them. This CDR3 region has 15 residues.

CDR3 bases: TGTGCCAGCAGTCCTATCCCATTGGCCGGAGCTGAAGCTTTCTTT. It codes for CASSPIPLAGAEAFF. The V gene is TRBV12-3 or TRBV12-4, the J gene TRBJ1-1; D is uncertain. The CDR3 is 15 amino acids. Trimming pared 5 bases from V and 6 bases from J, leaving 19 bases between.

The V and J genes are TRBV3-1 and TRBJ2-7; TRBD2 matches at 9 bases. The CDR3 spans 15 residues. Germline V CDR1 and CDR2: LGHDT, YNNKEL (reference sequence). The V gene end was trimmed by 0 bases and the J gene end by 4 bases; junction bases not matched to a gene: 4. Written as DNA, the CDR3 is TGTGCCAGCAGCCAAGAAGGTCTAGCGGGGTACGAGCAGTACTTC. As protein: CASSQEGLAGYEQYF.

The rearrangement joins TRBV5-4 to TRBJ2-5, with 7 bases fitting TRBD2. Unmatched junction bases numbered 7, after V lost 0 bases and J lost 2 bases. This CDR3 spans 16 amino acids. Germline V CDR1 and CDR2: SGHNT, YYREEE (reference sequence). The CDR3 region has the DNA TGTGCCAGCAGCTTGGCAGGCAGCGGGACTCAAGAGACCCAGTACTTC. Translated, it gives CASSLAGSGTQETQYF.

This clonotype has a count of ten or more. This sequence joins TRBV27 and TRBJ2-3, with TRBD1 matching over 10 bases. Unmatched junction bases numbered 10, after V lost 5 bases and J lost 2 bases. The CDR3 spans 17 residues. In germline, CDR1 is MNHEY, CDR2 SMNVEV (reference sequence). Written as DNA, the CDR3 is TGTGCCAGCAGTCACATAGGGACAGGGGCTAACACAGATACGCAGTATTTT. This encodes CASSHIGTGANTDTQYF.

The table lists this clonotype with many counts. This sequence joins TRBV11-2 and TRBJ2-7, with 8 bases fitting TRBD2. Per germline, CDR1 SGHAT and CDR2 FQNNGV. V trimming: 5 bases; J trimming: 4 bases; junction bases outside the gene matches: 7. The CDR3 length is 14 residues. CDR3 residues: CASSQIASGYEQYF. CDR3 sequence (DNA): TGTGCCAGCAGCCAGATAGCTAGCGGGTACGAGCAGTACTTC.

The CDR3 region has the DNA TGTGCCAGCAGCTTGGCCCTACGGGGCAGCTCCTACAATGAGCAGTTCTTC. It encodes CASSLALRGSSYNEQFF. The J gene is TRBJ2-1, the V gene TRBV11-2, with D tentatively TRBD1 or TRBD2 (5 bases each). This CDR3 comprises 17 residues. Germline V gives CDR1 SGHAT, CDR2 FQNNGV. Trimming took 3 bases from V and 0 from J, leaving 15 bases between them.

With regard to this clonotype: The germline gene is not matched at one end of the junction; a read error may be the cause. This rearrangement joins TRBV7-8 to TRBJ1-5, with D unresolved. Per germline, CDR1 SGHVS and CDR2 FQNEAQ. The CDR3 runs to 14 residues. The CDR3 loop reads CASSLVGGSQPQHF. CDR3 coding DNA: TGTGCCAGCAGCTTAGTGGGAGGGAGTCAGCCCCAACATTTT.